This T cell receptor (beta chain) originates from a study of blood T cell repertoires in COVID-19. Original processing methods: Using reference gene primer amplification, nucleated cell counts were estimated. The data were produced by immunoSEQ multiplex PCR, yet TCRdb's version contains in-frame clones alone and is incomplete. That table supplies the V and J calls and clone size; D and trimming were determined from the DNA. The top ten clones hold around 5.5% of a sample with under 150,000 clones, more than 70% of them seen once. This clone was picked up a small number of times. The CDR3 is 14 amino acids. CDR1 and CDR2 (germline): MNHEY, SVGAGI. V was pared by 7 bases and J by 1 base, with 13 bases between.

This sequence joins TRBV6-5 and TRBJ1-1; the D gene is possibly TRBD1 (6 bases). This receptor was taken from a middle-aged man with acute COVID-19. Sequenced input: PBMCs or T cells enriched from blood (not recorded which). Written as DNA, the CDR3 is TGTGCCAGCAAGAGGACAGTGGAGAACACTGAAGCTTTCTTT. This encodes CASKRTVENTEAFF.